This entry lists 19 T cell receptor beta chains sequenced from one sample in a study of cytomegalovirus exposure and HLA in healthy donors. Vbeta (60) and Jbeta (13) primers were used in the PCR. Some clones are missing from TCRdb's copy, which holds only in-frame ones; the method was immunoSEQ multiplex PCR. The repertoire holds some 120,000 clones, with about two thirds as singletons. Sequenced material: PBMCs. Every receptor here comes from a man aged 25 to 40 in good health and CMV-seropositive.

V usage is TRBV13 and J usage is TRBJ2-7; possible D gene TRBD1, 6 bases. The germline V gene has CDR1 PRHDT and CDR2 FYEKMQ (reference sequence). CDR3 length: 13 residues. V was pared by 5 bases and J by 6 bases, with 14 bases between. This chain's CDR3 is CASSLGHALEQYV. The DNA of the CDR3 is TGTGCCAGCAGCCTGGGACATGCCCTCGAGCAGTACGTC.

The chain is built from TRBV30 and TRBJ2-2; TRBD2 matches 7 bases. With 3 bases clipped from V and 3 bases from J, the junction kept 1 base outside the gene matches. Germline V gene data show CDR1 as GTSNPN and CDR2 as SVGIG (reference sequence). CDR3 length: 13 residues. The CDR3 reads CAWRRGDTGELFF. The CDR3 DNA reads as TGTGCCTGGAGACGGGGGGACACCGGGGAGCTGTTTTTT.

The chain is built from TRBV30 and TRBJ1-3, with D tentatively TRBD1 (6 bases). The CDR3 is 15 amino acids. Germline V CDR1 and CDR2: GTSNPN, SVGIG (reference sequence). V was cut by 2 bases and J by 2 bases, with 13 bases left in between. The DNA of the CDR3 is TGTGCCTGGAGTATGGGGGCCTTAACTGGAAACACCATATATTTT. Translation gives CAWSMGALTGNTIYF.

V gene TRBV9 combines with J gene TRBJ1-1; D unclear. This CDR3 is 13 amino acids long. Per the germline V gene, CDR1 is SGDLS and CDR2 is YYNGEE. Trimming removed 0 bases at V and 10 bases at J, with 13 bases between. Written as DNA, the CDR3 is TGTGCCAGCAGCGTAGAACTTGAAGGAGGAGCTTTCTTT. As protein: CASSVELEGGAFF.

This chain uses TRBV19 with TRBJ1-2; 7 bases map to TRBD1. Trimming took 4 bases from V and 2 from J; bases not matched to a gene: 10. CDR3 length equals 16 residues. The germline CDR1 and CDR2 sequences are LNHDA and SQIVND (reference sequence). The CDR3 spells CASSKGARLRNYGYTF. CDR3 nucleotides: TGTGCCAGTAGTAAGGGGGCCAGGTTAAGGAACTATGGCTACACCTTC.

This chain uses TRBV5-1 with TRBJ2-7; 9 nucleotides match TRBD2. V lost 0 bases to trimming and J lost 4 bases; unmatched junction nucleotides: 5. There are 15 residues in the CDR3. Germline V lookup: CDR1 SGHRS, CDR2 YFSETQ. The DNA of the CDR3 is TGCGCCAGCAGCTTGGGTACTAGCGGGCGGTACGAGCAGTACTTC. It encodes CASSLGTSGRYEQYF.

This clone was detected only a few times. The chain employs TRBV6-1 and TRBJ2-2, with a tentative D call TRBD1 (5 bases). Trimming removed 5 bases from V and 5 bases from J, with 9 bases in between. Germline CDR1 reads MNHNS; CDR2 reads SASEGT. The CDR3 runs to 13 residues. CDR3 protein: CASSSDITGELFF. The CDR3 bases are TGTGCCAGCAGTTCGGACATAACCGGGGAGCTGTTTTTT.

J is TRBJ2-3 and V is TRBV28; 8 bases align to TRBD2. V shed 6 bases and J 0 bases; nucleotides not matched to a gene: 5. The CDR3 has 15 residues. The germline V gene has CDR1 MDHEN and CDR2 SYDVKM. DNA for the CDR3: TGTGCCAGCAGCTTAGCGGGATTTAGCACAGATACGCAGTATTTT. Translating it yields CASSLAGFSTDTQYF. The whole variable domain, filled in from reference TRBV28 and TRBJ2-3, reads DVKVTQSSRYLVKRTGEKVFLECVQDMDHENMFWYRQDPGLGLRLIYFSYDVKMKEKGDIPEGYSVSREKKERFSLILESASTNQTSMYLCASSLAGFSTDTQYFGPGTRLTVL.

The chain carries TRBV28 and TRBJ1-1, with D tentatively TRBD1 (6 bases). Germline V gives CDR1 MDHEN, CDR2 SYDVKM. V lost 7 bases and J lost 1, with 19 bases in between. CDR3 size: 16 residues. CDR3 nucleotides: TGTGCCAGCACCTCGGGGGGCATAGGCCGGAACACTGAAGCTTTCTTT. Translated, it gives CASTSGGIGRNTEAFF.

The gene calls are TRBV12-5 and TRBJ2-1; 11 nucleotides align to TRBD2. Germline CDR1 is LGHNT and CDR2 is FRNRAP. The CDR3 length is 17 residues. The V and J ends lost 1 base and 7 bases, in that order; junction bases with no gene match: 9. CDR3 sequence reads: CASGLARLAGLNNEQFF. The CDR3 DNA follows: TGTGCTAGTGGTTTGGCCAGACTAGCGGGGCTAAATAATGAGCAGTTCTTC.

This chain uses TRBV4-1 with TRBJ1-1, with 8 bases matching TRBD1. With V trimmed by 4 bases and J by 4 bases, 11 bases remained unmatched. This CDR3 contains 16 residues. In germline, CDR1 is MGHRA, CDR2 YSYEKL. The CDR3 DNA reads as TGCGCCAGCAGCCTTTCCCCTCCGACAGGGGTCACTGAAGCTTTCTTT. Its protein is CASSLSPPTGVTEAFF.

The rearrangement uses TRBV10-3 and TRBJ1-2, with 7 bases matching TRBD1. The ends lost 3 bases at V and 4 bases at J; junction bases unmatched: 11. This CDR3 contains 16 residues. The germline CDR1 and CDR2 sequences are ENHRY and SYGVKD. CDR3 loop: CAISEGGGAGTYGYTF. CDR3 in DNA: TGTGCCATCAGTGAAGGAGGGGGCGCTGGGACCTATGGCTACACCTTC.

This chain links TRBV19 with TRBJ1-5; D unresolved. Trimming took 7 bases from V and 5 from J, leaving 15 bases between them. Germline values: CDR1 LNHDA, CDR2 SQIVND (reference sequence). The CDR3 is 14 residues long. The CDR3 DNA sequence: TGTGCCAGTAACGAAGACCTAGCATATCAGCCCCAGCATTTT. This gives the protein CASNEDLAYQPQHF.

The chain links TRBV28 to TRBJ1-4, with D possibly TRBD1 on 6 matching bases. This CDR3 has 13 amino acids. Trimming stripped 10 bases from V and 8 bases from J, with 17 bases between. In germline, CDR1 is MDHEN, CDR2 SYDVKM. The CDR3 DNA reads TGTGCCACCCTCGGGGGGCTTGGGGAAAAACTGTTTTTT. Translating it yields CATLGGLGEKLFF.

The V gene is TRBV27, the J gene TRBJ1-5, with a weak D call TRBD1 (5 bases). The germline V gene has CDR1 MNHEY and CDR2 SMNVEV (reference sequence). The V gene lost 4 bases and the J gene lost 1 base, with 8 bases spanning the gap. CDR3 length: 14 amino acids. In DNA, the CDR3 is TGTGCCAGCAGTTCACAGGTGAGCAATCAGCCCCAGCATTTT. Its protein is CASSSQVSNQPQHF.

This chain links TRBV19 with TRBJ1-4, with TRBD1 identical over 8 bases. V was pared by 2 bases and J by 8 bases, with 7 bases of the junction left unmatched. Germline CDR1 LNHDA, CDR2 SQIVND (reference sequence). This CDR3 contains 15 residues. As DNA, the CDR3 is TGTGCCAGTAGTATAATAGGGACAGGTCTGGAAAAACTGTTTTTT. Translated, it gives CASSIIGTGLEKLFF.

J is TRBJ2-7 and V is TRBV19; TRBD1 agrees at 11 bases. The length of the CDR3 is 13 residues. CDR1 and CDR2 from the germline V gene are LNHDA and SQIVND (reference sequence). After removal of 3 bases from V and 6 bases from J, the junction contained 1 base not matched to a gene. CDR3 sequence reads: CASSMGTGGEQYF. The CDR3 DNA reads TGTGCCAGTAGTATGGGGACAGGGGGCGAGCAGTACTTC.

The chain joins TRBV7-3 to TRBJ2-2, with D possibly being TRBD2 (6 bases). The germline V gene has CDR1 SGHTA and CDR2 FQGTGA. V gave up 5 bases and J gave up 5 bases, with 9 bases separating them. The CDR3 is made up of 13 amino acids. The CDR3 DNA is TGTGCCAGCAGCCCAGGGACTACCGGGGAGCTGTTTTTT. Protein product: CASSPGTTGELFF.

This rearrangement joins TRBV4-1 to TRBJ1-2, with D perhaps matching TRBD1 (5 bases). This CDR3 has 11 amino acids. Looked up from germline, CDR1 is MGHRA and CDR2 is YSYEKL. V was pared by 1 base and J by 12 bases, with 9 bases between. In DNA form, the CDR3 reads TGCGCCAGCAGCCAAGGACAGACCAACACCTTC. This gives the protein CASSQGQTNTF.